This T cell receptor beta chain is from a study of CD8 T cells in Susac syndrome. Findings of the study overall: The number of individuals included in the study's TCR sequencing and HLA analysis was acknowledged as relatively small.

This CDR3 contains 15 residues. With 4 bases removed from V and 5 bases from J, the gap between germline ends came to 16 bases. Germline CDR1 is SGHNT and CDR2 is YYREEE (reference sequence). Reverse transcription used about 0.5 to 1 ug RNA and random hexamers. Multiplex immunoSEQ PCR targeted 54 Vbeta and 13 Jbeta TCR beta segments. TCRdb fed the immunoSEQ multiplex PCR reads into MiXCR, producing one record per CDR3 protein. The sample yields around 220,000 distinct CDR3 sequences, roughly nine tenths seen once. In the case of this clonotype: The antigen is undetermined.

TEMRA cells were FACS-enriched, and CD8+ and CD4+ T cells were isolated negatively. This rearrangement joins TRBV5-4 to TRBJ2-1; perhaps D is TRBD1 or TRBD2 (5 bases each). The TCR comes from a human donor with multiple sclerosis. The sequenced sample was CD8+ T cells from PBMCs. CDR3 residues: CASSGGTSADNEQFF. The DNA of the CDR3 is TGTGCCAGCAGCGGGGGTACCTCGGCGGACAATGAGCAGTTCTTC.